The entry below describes one T cell receptor beta chain. The antigen remains undetermined. The CDR3 extends over 16 amino acids. Germline CDR1 is SEHNR and CDR2 is FQNEAQ (reference sequence). V lost 5 bases to trimming and J lost 1 base, with 12 bases between them. This specimen belongs to a study of CD8+ T cells in alopecia areata. Study conclusions and caveats: Lesional scalp exceeded normal scalp in clonality, especially in alopecia totalis/universalis. The study found tofacitinib significantly decreased scalp clonality and expanded CD8+ clones among the top 100.

The treatment was: oral pan-JAK inhibitor, 5-10 mg twice daily. Extraction and reverse transcription of RNA yielded cDNA as the sequencing template. Data came from immunoSEQ multiplex PCR; TCRdb stores just in-frame clones and leaves some out. The sample has about 290,000 clones; more than 45% are singletons. Material: CD4+ T cells sorted from blood, obtained at week 24, from a patient treated with tofacitinib. This clonotype originated in a human donor with alopecia areata. The rearrangement links TRBV7-9 to TRBJ2-6; the D gene is possibly TRBD2 (6 bases). The DNA of the CDR3 is TGTGCCAGCAGCCCCCCCGGGACTTCTGGGGCCAACGTCCTGACTTTC. Protein: CASSPPGTSGANVLTF. The full variable domain, rest sourced from reference TRBV7-9 and TRBJ2-6, is DTGVSQNPRHKITKRGQNVTFRCDPISEHNRLYWYRQTLGQGPEFLTYFQNEAQLEKSRLLSDRFSAERPKGSFSTLEIQRTEQGDSAMYLCASSPPGTSGANVLTFGAGSRLTVL.